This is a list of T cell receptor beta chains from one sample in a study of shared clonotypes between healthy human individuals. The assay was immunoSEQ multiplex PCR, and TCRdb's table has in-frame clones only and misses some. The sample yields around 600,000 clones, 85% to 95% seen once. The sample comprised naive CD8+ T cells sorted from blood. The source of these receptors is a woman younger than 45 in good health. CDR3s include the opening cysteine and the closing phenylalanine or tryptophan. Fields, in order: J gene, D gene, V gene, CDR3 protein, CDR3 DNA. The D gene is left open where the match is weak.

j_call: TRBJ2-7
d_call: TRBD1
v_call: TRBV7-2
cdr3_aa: CASSTRWTGAGVYEQYF
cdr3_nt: TGTGCCAGCAGCACCCGGTGGACAGGGGCAGGAGTCTACGAGCAGTACTTC

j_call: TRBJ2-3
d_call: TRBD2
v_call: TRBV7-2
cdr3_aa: CASSFPLAGGTDTQYF
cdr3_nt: TGTGCCAGCAGCTTCCCGCTAGCGGGAGGGACAGATACGCAGTATTTT

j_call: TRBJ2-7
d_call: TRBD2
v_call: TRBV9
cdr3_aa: CASSTSGSSYEQYF
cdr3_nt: TGTGCCAGCAGCACTAGCGGGTCCTCCTACGAGCAGTACTTC

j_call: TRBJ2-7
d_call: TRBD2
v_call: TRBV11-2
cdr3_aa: CASSFRGTSGLYEQYF
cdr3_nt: TGTGCCAGCAGCTTCAGGGGGACTAGCGGGTTATACGAGCAGTACTTC

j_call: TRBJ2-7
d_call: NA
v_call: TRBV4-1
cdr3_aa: CASSQDSAWGLEQYF
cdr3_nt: TGCGCCAGCAGCCAAGATTCGGCCTGGGGGCTCGAGCAGTACTTC

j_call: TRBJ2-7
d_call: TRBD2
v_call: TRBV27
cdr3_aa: CASSPLLTSGINEQYF
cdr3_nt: TGTGCCAGCAGTCCCCTCCTAACTAGCGGGATAAATGAGCAGTACTTC

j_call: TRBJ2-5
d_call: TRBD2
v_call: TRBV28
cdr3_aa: CASRNPAGRLETQYF
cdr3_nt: TGTGCCAGCAGAAACCCAGCGGGACGGTTAGAGACCCAGTACTTC

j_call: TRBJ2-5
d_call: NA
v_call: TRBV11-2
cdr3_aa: CASSRRGNEGPWGETQYF
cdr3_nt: TGTGCCAGCAGCCGTAGGGGTAACGAGGGACCGTGGGGGGAGACCCAGTACTTC

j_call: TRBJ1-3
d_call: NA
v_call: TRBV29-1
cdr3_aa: CSAMLQDFSGNTIYF
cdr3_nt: TGCAGCGCCATGTTGCAGGACTTCTCTGGAAACACCATATATTTT

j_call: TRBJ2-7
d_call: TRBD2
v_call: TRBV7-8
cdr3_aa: CASSFLAGASGEQYF
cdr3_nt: TGTGCCAGCAGTTTTTTAGCGGGAGCCTCCGGGGAGCAGTACTTC